This T cell receptor beta chain was observed in a study of response to subunit inactivated influenza vaccine. This clonotype has more than one count but fewer than ten. The junction had 8 bases not matched to a gene; V was cut back by 6 bases and J by 2 bases. This CDR3 is 14 amino acids long. Germline V gives CDR1 SQVTM, CDR2 ANQGSEA. TCRdb re-analysed the RT-PCR reads in MiXCR, keeping a single row per CDR3 protein. The repertoire has roughly 500,000 distinct CDR3 sequences, about 15% of them found once; the top ten carry less than 4%. This chain uses TRBV29-1 with TRBJ2-3; 7 bases line up with TRBD2. This specimen consisted of CD4+ T cells sorted from PBMCs, obtained about 23 months after vaccination. The TCR originated in a man between 50 and 69 years old who received an inactivated influenza vaccine. CDR3 sequence reads: CSVTGGSPTDTQYF. CDR3 nucleotides: TGCAGCGTCACGGGGGGTTCTCCCACAGATACGCAGTATTTT.